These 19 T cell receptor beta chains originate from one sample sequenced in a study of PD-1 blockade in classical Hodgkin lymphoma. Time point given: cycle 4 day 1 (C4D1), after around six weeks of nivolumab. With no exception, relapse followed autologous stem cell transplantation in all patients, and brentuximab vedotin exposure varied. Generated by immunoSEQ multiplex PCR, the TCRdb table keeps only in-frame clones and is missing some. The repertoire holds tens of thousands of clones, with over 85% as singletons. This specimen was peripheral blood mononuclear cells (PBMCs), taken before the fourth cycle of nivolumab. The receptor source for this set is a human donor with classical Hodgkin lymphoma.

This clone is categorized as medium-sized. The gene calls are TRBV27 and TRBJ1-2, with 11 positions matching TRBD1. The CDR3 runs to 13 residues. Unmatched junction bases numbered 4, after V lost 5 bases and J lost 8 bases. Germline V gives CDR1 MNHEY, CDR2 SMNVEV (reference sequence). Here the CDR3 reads CASSGQGAKGYTF. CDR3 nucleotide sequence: TGTGCCAGCAGTGGACAGGGGGCGAAGGGCTACACCTTC.

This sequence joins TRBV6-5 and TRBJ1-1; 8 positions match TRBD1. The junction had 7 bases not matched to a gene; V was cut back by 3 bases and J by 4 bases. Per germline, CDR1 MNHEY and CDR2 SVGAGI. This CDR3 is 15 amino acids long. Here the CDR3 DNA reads TGTGCCAGCAGTTATAGCACAGGGGGGAGCACTGAAGCTTTCTTT. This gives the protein CASSYSTGGSTEAFF.

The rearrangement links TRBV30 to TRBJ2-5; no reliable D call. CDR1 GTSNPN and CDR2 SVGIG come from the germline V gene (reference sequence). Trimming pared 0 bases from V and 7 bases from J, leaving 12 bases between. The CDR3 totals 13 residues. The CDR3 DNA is TGTGCCTGGAGTGTTAACGAGTGGGCGACCCAGTACTTC. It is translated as CAWSVNEWATQYF.

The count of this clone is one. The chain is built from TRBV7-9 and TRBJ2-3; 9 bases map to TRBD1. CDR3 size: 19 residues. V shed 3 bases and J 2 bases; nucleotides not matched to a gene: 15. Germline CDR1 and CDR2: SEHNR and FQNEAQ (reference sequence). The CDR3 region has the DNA TGTGCCAGCAGCTTCCAAAAGACACCGGGACAGGGACCCACAGATACGCAGTATTTT. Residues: CASSFQKTPGQGPTDTQYF.

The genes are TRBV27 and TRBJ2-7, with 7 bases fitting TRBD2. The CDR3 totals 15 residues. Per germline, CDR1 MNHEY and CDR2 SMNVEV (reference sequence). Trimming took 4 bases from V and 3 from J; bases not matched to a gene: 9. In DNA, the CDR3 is TGTGCCAGCAGTTCTTCAGTCGCGGGGGTCTACGAGCAGTACTTC. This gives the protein CASSSSVAGVYEQYF.

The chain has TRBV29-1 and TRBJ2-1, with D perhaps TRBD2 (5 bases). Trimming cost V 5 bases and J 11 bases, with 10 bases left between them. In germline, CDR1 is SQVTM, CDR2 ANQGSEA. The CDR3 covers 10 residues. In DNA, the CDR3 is TGCAGCGTTCGTGGCGGGCAGCAGTTCTTC. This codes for CSVRGGQQFF.

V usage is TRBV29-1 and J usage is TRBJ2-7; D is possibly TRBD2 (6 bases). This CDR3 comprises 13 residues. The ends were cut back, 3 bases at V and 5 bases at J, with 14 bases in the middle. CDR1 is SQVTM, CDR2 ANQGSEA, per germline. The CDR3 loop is CSVEKAGVHEQYF. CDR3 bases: TGCAGCGTTGAGAAAGCGGGCGTCCACGAGCAGTACTTC.

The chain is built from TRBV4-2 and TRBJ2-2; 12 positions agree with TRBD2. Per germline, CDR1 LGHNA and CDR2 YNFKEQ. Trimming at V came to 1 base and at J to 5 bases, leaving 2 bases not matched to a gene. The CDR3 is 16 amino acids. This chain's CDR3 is CASSQGLAGGTGELFF. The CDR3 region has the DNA TGTGCCAGCAGCCAAGGGCTAGCGGGGGGGACCGGGGAGCTGTTTTTT.

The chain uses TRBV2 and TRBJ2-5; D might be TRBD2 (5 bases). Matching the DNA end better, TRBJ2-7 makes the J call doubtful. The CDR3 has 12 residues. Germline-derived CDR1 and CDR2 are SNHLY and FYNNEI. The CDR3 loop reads CASNAGFYEQYF. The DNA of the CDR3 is TGTGCCAGCAATGCGGGTTTCTACGAGCAGTACTTC.

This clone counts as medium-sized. CDR3 loop: CASRRGQLDTGELFF. The CDR3 DNA reads TGTGCCAGCAGGAGGGGACAGCTAGACACCGGGGAGCTGTTTTTT. The gene calls are TRBV6-1 and TRBJ2-2; TRBD1 matches 7 bases. Germline-derived CDR1 and CDR2 are MNHNS and SASEGT. There are 15 residues in the CDR3. Unmatched junction bases numbered 7, after V lost 6 bases and J lost 3 bases.

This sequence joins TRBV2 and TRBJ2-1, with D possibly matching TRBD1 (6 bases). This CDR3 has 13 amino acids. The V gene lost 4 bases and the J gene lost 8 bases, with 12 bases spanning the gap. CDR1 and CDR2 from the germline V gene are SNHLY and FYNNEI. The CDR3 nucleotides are TGTGCCAGCAGTGCACAGGGTTTTCATGAGCAGTTCTTC. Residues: CASSAQGFHEQFF.

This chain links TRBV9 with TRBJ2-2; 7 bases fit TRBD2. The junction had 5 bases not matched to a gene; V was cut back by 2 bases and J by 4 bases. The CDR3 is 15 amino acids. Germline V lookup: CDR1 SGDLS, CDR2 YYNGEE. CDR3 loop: CASSVGGFPTGELFF. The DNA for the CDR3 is TGTGCCAGCAGCGTGGGAGGGTTTCCCACCGGGGAGCTGTTTTTT.

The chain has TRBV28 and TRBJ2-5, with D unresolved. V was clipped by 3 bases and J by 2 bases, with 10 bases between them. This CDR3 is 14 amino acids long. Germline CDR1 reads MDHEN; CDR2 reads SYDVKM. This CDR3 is CASSFRTVQETQYF. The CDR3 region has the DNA TGTGCCAGCAGTTTCCGGACGGTACAAGAGACCCAGTACTTC.

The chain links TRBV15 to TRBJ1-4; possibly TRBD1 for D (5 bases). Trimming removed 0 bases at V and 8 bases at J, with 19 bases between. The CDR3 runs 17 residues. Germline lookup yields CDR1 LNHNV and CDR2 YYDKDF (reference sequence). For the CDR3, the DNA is TGTGCCACCAGCAGAGATTTAGGGGCAGGGTCTCGCGAAAAACTGTTTTTT. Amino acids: CATSRDLGAGSREKLFF. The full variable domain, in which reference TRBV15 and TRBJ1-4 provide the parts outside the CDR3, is DAMVIQNPRYQVTQFGKPVTLSCSQTLNHNVMYWYQQKSSQAPKLLFHYYDKDFNNEADTPDNFQSRRPNTSFCFLDIRSPGLGDTAMYLCATSRDLGAGSREKLFFGSGTQLSVL.

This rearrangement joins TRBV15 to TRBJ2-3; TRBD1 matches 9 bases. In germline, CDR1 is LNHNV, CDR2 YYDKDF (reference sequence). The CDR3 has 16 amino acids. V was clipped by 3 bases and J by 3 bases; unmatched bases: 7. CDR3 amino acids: CATSSGDRARTDTQYF. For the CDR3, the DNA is TGTGCCACCAGCAGCGGGGACAGGGCTCGTACAGATACGCAGTATTTT.

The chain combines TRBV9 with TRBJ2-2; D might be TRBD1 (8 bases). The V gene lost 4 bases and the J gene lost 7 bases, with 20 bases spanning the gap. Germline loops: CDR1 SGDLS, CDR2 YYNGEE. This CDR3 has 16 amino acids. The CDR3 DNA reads TGTGCCAGCAGCACCCGGACAGGGAGGGAGGGCGGGGAGCTGTTTTTT. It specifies CASSTRTGREGGELFF. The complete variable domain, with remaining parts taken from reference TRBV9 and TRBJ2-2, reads DSGVTQTPKHLITATGQRVTLRCSPRSGDLSVYWYQQSLDQGLQFLIQYYNGEERAKGNILERFSAQQFPDLHSELNLSSLELGDSALYFCASSTRTGREGGELFFGEGSRLTVL.

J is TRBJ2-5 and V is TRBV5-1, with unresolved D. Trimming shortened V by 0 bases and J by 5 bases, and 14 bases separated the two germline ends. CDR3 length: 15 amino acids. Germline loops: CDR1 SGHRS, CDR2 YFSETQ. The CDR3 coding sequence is TGCGCCAGCAGCTTGGGACCCCTAGGCCATGAGACCCAGTACTTC. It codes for CASSLGPLGHETQYF.

The CDR3 here is CASSVSRLGRETQYF. The CDR3 DNA sequence: TGTGCCAGCAGCGTGAGTAGGCTAGGAAGGGAGACCCAGTACTTC. The chain recombines TRBV6-1 with TRBJ2-5, with D hard to call. The germline gives CDR1 MNHNS, CDR2 SASEGT. This CDR3 comprises 15 residues. Trimming left V 6 bases short and J 5 bases short, with 19 bases between.

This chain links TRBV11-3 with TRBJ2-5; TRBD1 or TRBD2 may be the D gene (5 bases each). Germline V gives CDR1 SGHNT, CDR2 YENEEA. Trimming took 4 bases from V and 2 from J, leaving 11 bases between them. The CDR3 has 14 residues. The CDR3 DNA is TGTGCCAGCAGCTCCGGGACGCCACAAGAGACCCAGTACTTC. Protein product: CASSSGTPQETQYF.